One and the same sample provided the 21 T cell receptor beta chains below, sequenced in a study of beta chain features in type 1 diabetes. TCRB transcripts that were expressed got sequenced, as all of the isolated RNA had been reverse transcribed. TCRdb's table, derived via immunoSEQ multiplex PCR, lists solely in-frame clones and lacks some. The sample includes 150,000 or so clones, roughly 63% of them seen just once. These receptors have no identified antigens. Study findings and constraints: Moderate but significant shortening of TCRB CDR3s was recorded in all four CD4+ subsets from Type 1 diabetes patients.

Sequenced input: naive CD4+ T cells from blood. These receptors all stem from a man aged 30-40 years with type 1 diabetes.

The genes are TRBV23-1 and TRBJ1-5, with a weak D call TRBD1 (6 bases). TRBV23-1 is sorted into the ORF group, with uncertain function. The CDR3 has 12 residues. The ends were cut back, 6 bases at V and 8 bases at J, with 11 bases in the middle. The CDR3: CASSGGAKPQHF. CDR3 DNA: TGCGCCAGCAGCGGGGGCGCGAAGCCCCAGCATTTT.

This CDR3 is CAISAEETQYF. The CDR3 DNA reads TGTGCCATCAGTGCTGAGGAGACCCAGTACTTC. The chain combines TRBV10-3 with TRBJ2-7; no firm D call. The J call may be in error: the DNA end matches TRBJ2-5 better. Germline V gene lookup returns CDR1 ENHRY and CDR2 SYGVKD. This CDR3 contains 11 residues.

This clone was counted a few times. The chain carries TRBV5-6 and TRBJ1-1, with TRBD1 as a possible D gene (5 bases). The CDR3 is 14 residues long. Germline CDR1 and CDR2: SGHDT and YYEEEE. The ends were cut back, 4 bases at V and 1 base at J, with 11 bases in the middle. Written as DNA, the CDR3 is TGTGCCAGCAGCGCGGGACTAACGAACACTGAAGCTTTCTTT. Its translation is CASSAGLTNTEAFF.

V and J are TRBV25-1 and TRBJ1-2; maybe TRBD1 (5 bases). The CDR3 length is 11 residues. Trimming shortened V by 5 bases and J by 8 bases, and 9 bases separated the two germline ends. CDR1 and CDR2 from the germline V gene are MGHDK and SYGVNS. The CDR3 reads CASSRGVGYTF. As DNA, the CDR3 is TGTGCCAGCAGTCGAGGGGTAGGCTACACCTTC.

The V call is TRBV4-3, the J call TRBJ2-1; TRBD1 matches 7 bases. V was clipped by 4 bases and J by 5 bases; unmatched bases: 8. The CDR3 length is 15 residues. Germline values: CDR1 LGHNA, CDR2 YSLEER. CDR3: CASSLLRGQNNEQFF. DNA of the CDR3: TGCGCCAGCAGCCTACTAAGGGGGCAAAACAATGAGCAGTTCTTC.

This sequence joins TRBV18 and TRBJ2-5, with 8 positions matching TRBD1. The CDR3 loop spans 13 amino acids. The germline gives CDR1 KGHSH, CDR2 LQKENI. Losses at the gene ends were 2 bases for V and 4 bases for J; bases not matched to a gene: 0. The CDR3 nucleotides read TGTGCCAGCTCACCAGGGACAGGAGAGACCCAGTACTTC. It is translated as CASSPGTGETQYF.

This clone was detected once. This chain links TRBV7-2 with TRBJ2-5, with 9 bases fitting TRBD2. This CDR3 comprises 12 residues. V dropped 5 bases and J dropped 11; count of bases not matched to a gene: 6. Germline CDR1 reads SGHTA; CDR2 reads FQGNSA. CDR3: CASSTGLAMQYF. The CDR3 coding sequence is TGTGCCAGCAGCACAGGACTAGCGATGCAGTACTTC.

This clone was seen once. This rearrangement joins TRBV18 to TRBJ2-6, with D possibly matching TRBD2 (5 bases). Germline CDR1 KGHSH, CDR2 LQKENI. Trimming left V 3 bases short and J 3 bases short, with 18 bases between. This CDR3 is 18 amino acids long. Here the CDR3 reads CASSPSGSIGVGANVLTF. CDR3 DNA sequence: TGTGCCAGCTCACCCTCTGGGAGTATAGGCGTTGGGGCCAACGTCCTGACTTTC.

This clone was counted only a few times. The gene calls are TRBV9 and TRBJ1-1; D is undetermined. The V gene's germline CDR1 is SGDLS and CDR2 YYNGEE. V shed 0 bases and J shed 1 base, with 4 bases lying between them. There are 13 residues in the CDR3. In DNA, the CDR3 is TGTGCCAGCAGCGTAGAGCAGAACACTGAAGCTTTCTTT. It is translated as CASSVEQNTEAFF.

On this clone: The junction differs from germline at one of its ends, possibly a read error. The chain couples TRBV5-6 to TRBJ2-7; 7 bases agree with TRBD1. Looked up from germline, CDR1 is SGHDT and CDR2 is YYEEEE. This CDR3 is built from 13 residues. CDR3: CASRLDRTYEQYF. The CDR3 DNA reads as TGTGCCAGCAGGTTGGACAGGACCTACGAGCAGTACTTC.

The chain carries TRBV12-5 and TRBJ2-1, with no clear D. Per germline, CDR1 LGHNT and CDR2 FRNRAP. Trimming removed 0 bases from V and 9 bases from J, with 6 bases in between. The CDR3 is 12 amino acids. The chain's CDR3 is CASGLVSSEQFF. In DNA, the CDR3 is TGTGCTAGTGGTTTGGTCAGTAGTGAGCAGTTCTTC.

The chain links TRBV15 to TRBJ2-3, with 11 bases lining up with TRBD2. The J segment lost 6 bases and the V segment lost 3 bases, leaving 8 bases of the junction unmatched. This CDR3 has 16 residues. The germline CDR1 and CDR2 sequences are LNHNV and YYDKDF (reference sequence). The CDR3 nucleotides read TGTGCCACCAGCAGCGGTAGCGGGGGGGCTTTGGATACGCAGTATTTT. Its translation: CATSSGSGGALDTQYF.

Of note for this clone: Within the sample, other DNA sequences also encode this same CDR3. The gene calls are TRBV7-2 and TRBJ2-3; D not certain. Looked up from germline, CDR1 is SGHTA and CDR2 is FQGNSA. CDR3 length equals 12 residues. The V end was cut by 0 bases, the J end by 6 bases, with 4 bases between. This CDR3 is CASSLALDTQYF. For the CDR3, the DNA is TGTGCCAGCAGCTTAGCTCTCGATACGCAGTATTTT.

The chain recombines TRBV9 with TRBJ1-5, with a possible D match to TRBD1 (6 bases). Germline lookup yields CDR1 SGDLS and CDR2 YYNGEE. The length of the CDR3 is 14 residues. V was cut by 3 bases and J by 7 bases, with 14 bases left in between. The CDR3 spells CASSGSGGPQPQHF. CDR3 coding DNA: TGTGCCAGCAGCGGTAGTGGGGGGCCGCAGCCCCAGCATTTT.

The chain employs TRBV7-2 and TRBJ1-2; D remains ambiguous. Germline CDR1 and CDR2: SGHTA and FQGNSA. Trimming left V 5 bases short and J 4 bases short, with 8 bases between. The length of the CDR3 is 12 residues. CDR3 residues: CASSPIGYGYTF. The CDR3 bases are TGTGCCAGCAGCCCCATTGGCTATGGCTACACCTTC.

The CDR3 DNA reads TGCGCCAGCAGCTTGGGCACAGAACAGTTCTTC. Residues: CASSLGTEQFF. The chain uses TRBV5-1 and TRBJ2-1; D is ambiguous. V lost 0 bases to trimming and J lost 13 bases, with 8 bases between them. This CDR3 spans 11 amino acids. Germline CDR1 SGHRS, CDR2 YFSETQ.

The CDR3: CASSLGLAKETQYF. CDR3 in DNA: TGTGCCAGCAGCTTAGGGCTAGCTAAAGAGACCCAGTACTTC. The rearrangement joins TRBV7-2 to TRBJ2-5; a possible D gene is TRBD2 (5 bases). The germline V gene encodes CDR1 SGHTA and CDR2 FQGNSA. This CDR3 comprises 14 residues. V lost 1 base and J lost 3, with 9 bases in between.

The chain carries TRBV7-2 and TRBJ2-4; D ambiguous. Germline loops: CDR1 SGHTA, CDR2 FQGNSA. V lost 0 bases and J 0 bases, leaving 6 bases between the germline ends. This CDR3 region has 15 residues. The CDR3 nucleotides are TGTGCCAGCAGCTTAGCGACACTAGCCAAAAACATTCAGTACTTC. Protein product: CASSLATLAKNIQYF.

The gene calls are TRBV5-1 and TRBJ2-5; D is unresolved. Germline values: CDR1 SGHRS, CDR2 YFSETQ. Trimming took off 4 bases at V and 4 bases at J, with 14 bases between the two ends. This CDR3 is built from 14 residues. The DNA for the CDR3 is TGCGCCAGCAGCAATAGCATTTCGCGAGAGACCCAGTACTTC. Its protein is CASSNSISRETQYF.

This clone was counted between two and nine times. The chain has TRBV23-1 and TRBJ2-4; the D is unclear. TRBV23-1 carries the ORF label, with uncertain function. This CDR3 spans 15 amino acids. V shed 3 bases and J shed 0 bases, with 9 bases lying between them. DNA for the CDR3: TGCGCCAGCAGTCATAGTTCTTTAGCCAAAAACATTCAGTACTTC. Amino acid sequence: CASSHSSLAKNIQYF.

This clone was recorded a few times. V and J are TRBV7-9 and TRBJ2-7; the match to TRBD1 covers 8 bases. Losses at the gene ends were 5 bases for V and 0 bases for J; bases not matched to a gene: 6. Germline V CDR1 and CDR2: SEHNR, FQNEAQ (reference sequence). The CDR3 has 15 amino acids. In nucleotides, the CDR3 is TGTGCCAGCAGCCGCGACAGGGGAAGCTCCTACGAGCAGTACTTC. Translated: CASSRDRGSSYEQYF.